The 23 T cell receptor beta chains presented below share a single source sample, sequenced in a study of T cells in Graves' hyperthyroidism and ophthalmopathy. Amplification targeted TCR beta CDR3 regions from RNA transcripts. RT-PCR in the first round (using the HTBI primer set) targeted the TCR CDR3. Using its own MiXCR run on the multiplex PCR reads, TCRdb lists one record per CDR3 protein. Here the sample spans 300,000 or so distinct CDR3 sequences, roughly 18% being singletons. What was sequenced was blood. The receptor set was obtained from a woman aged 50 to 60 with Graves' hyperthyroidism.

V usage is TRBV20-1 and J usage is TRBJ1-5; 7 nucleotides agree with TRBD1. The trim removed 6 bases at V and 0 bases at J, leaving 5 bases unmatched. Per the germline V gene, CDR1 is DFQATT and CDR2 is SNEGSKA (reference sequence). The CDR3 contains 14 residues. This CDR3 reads CSANRGPSNQPQHF. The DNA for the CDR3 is TGCAGTGCAAACAGGGGCCCTAGCAATCAGCCCCAGCATTTT.

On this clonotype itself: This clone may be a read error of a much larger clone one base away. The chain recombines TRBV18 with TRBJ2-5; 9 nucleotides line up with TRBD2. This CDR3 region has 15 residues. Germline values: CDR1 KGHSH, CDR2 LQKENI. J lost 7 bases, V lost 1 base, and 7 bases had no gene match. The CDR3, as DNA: TGTGCCAGCTCACCACTAGCGGGAGTGTTCGGGACCCAGTACTTC. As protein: CASSPLAGVFGTQYF.

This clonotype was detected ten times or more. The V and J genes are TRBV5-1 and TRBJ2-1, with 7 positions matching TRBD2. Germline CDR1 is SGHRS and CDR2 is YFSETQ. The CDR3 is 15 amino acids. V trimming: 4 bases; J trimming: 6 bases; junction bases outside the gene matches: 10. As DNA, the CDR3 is TGCGCCAGCAGCGGGACGGCGGGGGAGGGCAATGAGCAGTTCTTC. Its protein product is CASSGTAGEGNEQFF.

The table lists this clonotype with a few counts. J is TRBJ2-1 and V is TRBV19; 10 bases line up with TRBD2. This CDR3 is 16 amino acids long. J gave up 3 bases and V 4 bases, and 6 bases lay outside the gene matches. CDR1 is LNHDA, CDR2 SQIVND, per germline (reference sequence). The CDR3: CASSKLSSGGYNEQFF. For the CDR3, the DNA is TGTGCCAGTAGTAAGCTTTCTAGCGGGGGCTACAATGAGCAGTTCTTC.

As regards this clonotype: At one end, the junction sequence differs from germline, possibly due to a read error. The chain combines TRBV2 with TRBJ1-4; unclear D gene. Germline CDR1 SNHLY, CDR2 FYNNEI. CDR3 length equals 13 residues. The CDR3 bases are TGTGCCAGCAGTGACTGGGGAAATGGAAAACTGTTTTTT. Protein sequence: CASSDWGNGKLFF. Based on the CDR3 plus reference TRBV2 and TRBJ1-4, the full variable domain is EPEVTQTPSHQVTQMGQEVILRCVPISNHLYFYWYRQILGQKVEFLVSFYNNEISEKSEIFDDQFSVERPDGSNFTLKIRSTKLEDSAMYFCASSDWGNGKLFFGSGTQLSVL.

The CDR3 is CASSSGRVTVDTEAFF. The DNA for the CDR3 is TGTGCCAGTTCTTCTGGGAGAGTTACGGTCGACACTGAAGCTTTCTTT. The chain uses TRBV19 and TRBJ1-1; the D is unclear. V gave up 8 bases and J gave up 3 bases, with 22 bases separating them. Germline V gene sequence: CDR1 LNHDA, CDR2 SQIVND (reference sequence). The CDR3 length is 16 residues.

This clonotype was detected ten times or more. CDR3 sequence reads: CSARDGLNTEAFF. The CDR3 nucleotides read TGCAGTGCTAGAGACGGTCTGAACACTGAAGCTTTCTTT. The V gene is TRBV20-1, the J gene TRBJ1-1; D remains ambiguous. Trimming cost V 0 bases and J 0 bases, with 5 bases left between them. CDR3 length: 13 residues. Germline CDR1 DFQATT, CDR2 SNEGSKA (reference sequence).

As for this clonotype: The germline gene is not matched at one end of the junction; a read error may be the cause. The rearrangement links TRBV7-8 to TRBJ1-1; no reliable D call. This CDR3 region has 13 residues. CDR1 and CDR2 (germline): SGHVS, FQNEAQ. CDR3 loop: CAGSRLSGAEAFF. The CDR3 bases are TGTGCCGGCAGCCGACTCAGTGGGGCTGAAGCTTTCTTT.

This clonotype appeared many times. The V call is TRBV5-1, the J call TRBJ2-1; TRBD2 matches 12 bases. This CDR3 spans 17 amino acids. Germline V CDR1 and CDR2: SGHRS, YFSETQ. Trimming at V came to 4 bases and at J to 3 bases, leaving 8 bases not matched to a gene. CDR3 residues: CASSLKPGLAGYNEQFF. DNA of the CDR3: TGCGCCAGCAGCCTTAAACCGGGACTAGCGGGCTACAATGAGCAGTTCTTC. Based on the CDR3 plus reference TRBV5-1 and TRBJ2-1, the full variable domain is KAGVTQTPRYLIKTRGQQVTLSCSPISGHRSVSWYQQTPGQGLQFLFEYFSETQRNKGNFPGRFSGRQFSNSRSEMNVSTLELGDSALYLCASSLKPGLAGYNEQFFGPGTRLTVL.

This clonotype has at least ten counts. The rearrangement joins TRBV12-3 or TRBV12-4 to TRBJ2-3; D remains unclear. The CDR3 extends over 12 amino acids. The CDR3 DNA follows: TGTGCTACTGGTCCCCCCGGAGATACGCAGTATTTT. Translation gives CATGPPGDTQYF.

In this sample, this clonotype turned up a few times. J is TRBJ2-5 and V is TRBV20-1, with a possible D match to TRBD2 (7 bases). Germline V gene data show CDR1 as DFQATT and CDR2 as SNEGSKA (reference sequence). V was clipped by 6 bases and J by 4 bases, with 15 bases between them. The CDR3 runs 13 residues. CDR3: CSAGGGGVETQYF. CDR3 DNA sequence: TGCAGTGCGGGTGGGGGGGGCGTAGAGACCCAGTACTTC.

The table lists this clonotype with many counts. The CDR3 sequence is CASSFPRLANEQYF. The CDR3 region has the DNA TGTGCCAGCAGTTTCCCCAGACTAGCAAACGAGCAGTACTTC. The J gene is TRBJ2-7, the V gene TRBV28, with 7 nucleotides matching TRBD2. The germline V gene has CDR1 MDHEN and CDR2 SYDVKM. This CDR3 contains 14 residues. Trimming at V came to 3 bases and at J to 5 bases, leaving 7 bases not matched to a gene.

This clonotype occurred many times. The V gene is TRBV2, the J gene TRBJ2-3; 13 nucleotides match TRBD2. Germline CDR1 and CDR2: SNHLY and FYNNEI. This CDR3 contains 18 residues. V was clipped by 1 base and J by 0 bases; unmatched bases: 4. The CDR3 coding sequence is TGTGCCAGCAGTGAAGAGACTAGCGGGGGGATTAGCACAGATACGCAGTATTTT. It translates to CASSEETSGGISTDTQYF.

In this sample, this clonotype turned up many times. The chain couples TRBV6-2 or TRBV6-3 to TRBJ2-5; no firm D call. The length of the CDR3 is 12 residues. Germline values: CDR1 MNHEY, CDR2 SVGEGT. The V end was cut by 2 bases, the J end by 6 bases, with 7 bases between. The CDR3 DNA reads TGTGCCAGCAGTTACCCCTCGCAGACCCAGTACTTC. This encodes CASSYPSQTQYF.

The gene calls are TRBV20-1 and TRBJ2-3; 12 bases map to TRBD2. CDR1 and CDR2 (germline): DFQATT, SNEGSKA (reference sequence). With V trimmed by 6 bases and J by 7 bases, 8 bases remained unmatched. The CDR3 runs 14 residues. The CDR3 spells CSATTSGSIYTQYF. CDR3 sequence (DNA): TGCAGTGCCACGACTAGCGGGAGCATTTATACGCAGTATTTT.

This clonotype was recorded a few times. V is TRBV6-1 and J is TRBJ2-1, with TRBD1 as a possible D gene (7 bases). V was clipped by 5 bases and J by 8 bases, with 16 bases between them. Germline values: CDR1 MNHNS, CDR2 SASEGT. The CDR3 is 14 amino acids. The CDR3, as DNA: TGTGCCAGCAGTACAGGAGGCAGGGGGGATGAGCAGTTCTTC. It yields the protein CASSTGGRGDEQFF.

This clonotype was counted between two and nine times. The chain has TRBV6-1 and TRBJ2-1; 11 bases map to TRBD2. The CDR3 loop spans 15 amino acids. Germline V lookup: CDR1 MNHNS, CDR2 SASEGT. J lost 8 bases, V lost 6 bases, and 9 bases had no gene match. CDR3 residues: CASRQLAGVTDEQFF. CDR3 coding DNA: TGTGCCAGCAGACAACTAGCGGGAGTTACCGATGAGCAGTTCTTC.

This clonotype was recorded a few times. The CDR3 sequence: CASSQGELSYNEQFF. Written as DNA, the CDR3 is TGCGCCAGCAGCCAAGGAGAGTTATCCTACAATGAGCAGTTCTTC. V and J are TRBV4-1 and TRBJ2-1; D gene ambiguous. Germline V gene lookup returns CDR1 MGHRA and CDR2 YSYEKL. V was trimmed by 1 base and J by 1 base, leaving 8 bases between them. The CDR3 has 15 residues.

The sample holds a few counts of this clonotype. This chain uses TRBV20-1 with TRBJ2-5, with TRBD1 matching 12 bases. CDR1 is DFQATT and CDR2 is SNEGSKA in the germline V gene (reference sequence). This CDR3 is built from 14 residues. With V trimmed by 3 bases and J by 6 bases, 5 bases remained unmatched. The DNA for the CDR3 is TGCAGTGCTAGGCTCGGGACAGGGGGCCAGACCCAGTACTTC. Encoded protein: CSARLGTGGQTQYF.

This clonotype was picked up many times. In DNA, the CDR3 is TGTGCCAGCCACAAAACAGGGGGCAGAGGCTACACCTTC. Amino acid sequence: CASHKTGGRGYTF. The J gene is TRBJ1-2, the V gene TRBV12-3 or TRBV12-4; 9 bases fit TRBD1. The CDR3 has 13 residues. After removal of 8 bases from V and 8 bases from J, the junction contained 9 bases not matched to a gene.

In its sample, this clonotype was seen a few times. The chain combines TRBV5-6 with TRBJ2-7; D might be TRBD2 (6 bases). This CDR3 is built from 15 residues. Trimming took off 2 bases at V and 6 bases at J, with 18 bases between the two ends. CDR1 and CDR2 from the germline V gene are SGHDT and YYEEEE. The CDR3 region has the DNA TGTGCCAGCAGCTTAAACCCCGGGACTGGTGTCGAGCAGTACTTC. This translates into CASSLNPGTGVEQYF.

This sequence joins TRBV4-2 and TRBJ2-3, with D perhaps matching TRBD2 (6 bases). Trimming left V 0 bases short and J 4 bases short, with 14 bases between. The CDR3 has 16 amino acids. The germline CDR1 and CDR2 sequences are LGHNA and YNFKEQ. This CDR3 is CASSQEDSEGPDTQYF. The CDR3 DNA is TGTGCCAGCAGCCAAGAAGACTCGGAGGGTCCAGATACGCAGTATTTT.

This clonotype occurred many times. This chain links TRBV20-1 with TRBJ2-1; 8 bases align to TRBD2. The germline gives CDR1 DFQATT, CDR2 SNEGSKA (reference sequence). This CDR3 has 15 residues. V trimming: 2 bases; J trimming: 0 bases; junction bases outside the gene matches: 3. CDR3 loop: CSARLSGSSYNEQFF. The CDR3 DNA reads TGCAGTGCTAGATTGAGCGGGAGCTCCTACAATGAGCAGTTCTTC.